One TCR beta chain is described in this entry. Its antigen is currently unknown. This sample stems from a study of cytomegalovirus exposure and HLA in healthy donors. Study information: Drawn from HLA-typed donors, 83 million or so unique TCRs were held in an early data release. In terms of ancestry, the Caucasian-associated cluster contained roughly 80% of the roughly 400 genotyped donors.

Trimming removed 5 bases from V and 1 base from J, with 18 bases in between. The CDR3 loop spans 16 amino acids. Germline CDR1 is MDHEN and CDR2 is SYDVKM. Study-level findings and limits: Most sequenced TCRs were rare (though some public TCRs occurred in many donors). Some segments of the V type, notably TRBV6-2 and TRBV6-3, were excluded as indistinguishable.

The PCR had 60 Vbeta and 13 Jbeta primers. The method was immunoSEQ multiplex PCR; TCRdb's version includes in-frame clones alone and lacks a portion of them. The sample lists 150,000 to 200,000 clones, over 75% occurring once. This chain links TRBV28 with TRBJ2-7; D call uncertain. Sequencing was done on a sample of PBMCs. The receptor was isolated from a man between 45 and 60 years old in good health and CMV-seropositive. This chain's CDR3 is CASSDTVFPSSYEQYF. The CDR3 nucleotides are TGTGCCAGCAGTGATACAGTTTTTCCCTCATCCTACGAGCAGTACTTC.